A selection of T cell receptor beta chains follows, all from one sample in a study of T cells expressing NK-cell markers. Reprocessing the 5' RACE reads, TCRdb reports a single entry for every CDR3 protein and omits DNA. Its table records some 440,000 distinct CDR3 sequences. Sequencing was performed on blood T cells: a sorted CD56 or NKG2C T cell subset, CD4+ or CD8+ T cells, or bulk PBMC T cells (not recorded which). These receptors all stem from a woman between 50 and 59 years old in good health. CDR3s include the opening cysteine and the closing phenylalanine or tryptophan.

CDR3 protein,V gene,J gene
CASSWDSLTGELFF,TRBV5-1,TRBJ2-2
CATSSSGGSSYNEQFF,TRBV24-1,TRBJ2-1
CASRLQGEGYTF,TRBV6-5,TRBJ1-2
CASSALAGEVGPSFF,TRBV6-1,TRBJ2-1
CSVGRKDYNEQFF,TRBV29-1,TRBJ2-1
CASSSGRASSTDTQYF,TRBV5-1,TRBJ2-3
CATSDGGSSYEQYF,TRBV24-1,TRBJ2-7
CASSQPGTLDEQYF,TRBV12-3/TRBV12-4,TRBJ2-7
CASSTQTGMDEQYF,TRBV5-1,TRBJ2-7
CASRPGGTYEQYF,TRBV12-3/TRBV12-4,TRBJ2-7
CASKGLVNEQFF,TRBV28,TRBJ2-1
CATSDLDGYGYTF,TRBV24-1,TRBJ1-2
CASREREGLGELFF,TRBV19,TRBJ2-2
CASSLRVEISTDTQYF,TRBV5-6,TRBJ2-3
CSVWTGEVTGANVLTF,TRBV29-1,TRBJ2-6
CASSPSGGKGTDTQYF,TRBV7-2,TRBJ2-3
CASSQGTKAFF,TRBV6-5,TRBJ1-1
CASSLTGRRGAEAFF,TRBV5-6,TRBJ1-1
CASSQEKGLAGENEQFF,TRBV4-2,TRBJ2-1
CASSLSPLGLAGGKTQYF,TRBV7-2,TRBJ2-5
CASSLGYRVNSPLHF,TRBV11-2,TRBJ1-6
CSATGTSGRKGSYNEQFF,TRBV20-1,TRBJ2-1
CASSDLAGKLTSTDTQYF,TRBV10-2,TRBJ2-3
CSSSAGVQETQYF,TRBV29-1,TRBJ2-5
CASSLVLNRGTDTQYF,TRBV27,TRBJ2-3
CASSHAGTGGAGGPSADTQYF,TRBV4-2,TRBJ2-3
CASNKDISYEQYF,TRBV12-5,TRBJ2-7
CASSLGLNEKLFF,TRBV5-1,TRBJ1-4
CASSLAGTSGSWNEQFF,TRBV7-2,TRBJ2-1
CASSHQLAGGLLAKNIQYF,TRBV4-1,TRBJ2-4
CASSLQGGRETQYF,TRBV5-6,TRBJ2-5
CAEVPGGGDTQYF,TRBV7-9,TRBJ2-3
CASSLLLTGGNTGELFF,TRBV12-3/TRBV12-4,TRBJ2-2
CATSGQREIDEQFF,TRBV24-1,TRBJ2-1
CAARENMNTEAFF,TRBV6-2/TRBV6-3,TRBJ1-1
CASSSGGTNYNEQFF,TRBV7-9,TRBJ2-1
CASNTGSYEQYF,TRBV28,TRBJ2-7
CASSLRRTGYNEQFF,TRBV12-3/TRBV12-4,TRBJ2-1
CSASKDGSQETQYF,TRBV20-1,TRBJ2-5
CASSEFRGYEQYF,TRBV2,TRBJ2-7
CASSTSRSEELFF,TRBV2,TRBJ2-2
CSATPTSGASTDTQYF,TRBV20-1,TRBJ2-3
CASSYPGTPDTQYF,TRBV5-1,TRBJ2-3
CASSLDRVDTQYF,TRBV5-1,TRBJ2-3
CASSPTAGANVLTF,TRBV18,TRBJ2-6
CASSLGEGGGFQPQHF,TRBV5-1,TRBJ1-5
CASSFGQSEQFF,TRBV5-1,TRBJ2-1
CAISEPDRGYGYTF,TRBV10-3,TRBJ1-2
CASLAPRGELFF,TRBV27,TRBJ2-2
CASSLNRGGEAFF,TRBV27,TRBJ1-1
CSAKGNSWEDTQYF,TRBV20-1,TRBJ2-3
CASSLRTGGGLGTEAFF,TRBV5-1,TRBJ1-1
CASSLDRLAPSYNEQFF,TRBV7-2,TRBJ2-1
CASSLTQPPYEQYF,TRBV12-3/TRBV12-4,TRBJ2-7
CASHRVSETQYF,TRBV6-1,TRBJ2-5
CASRLSGSGETQYF,TRBV6-6,TRBJ2-5
CASRFYEKLFF,TRBV6-2/TRBV6-3,TRBJ1-4
CASSLGRGSGPSRDTQYF,TRBV11-2,TRBJ2-3
CAVERKETQYF,TRBV21-1,TRBJ2-5
CASSPEQGYYGYTF,TRBV18,TRBJ1-2